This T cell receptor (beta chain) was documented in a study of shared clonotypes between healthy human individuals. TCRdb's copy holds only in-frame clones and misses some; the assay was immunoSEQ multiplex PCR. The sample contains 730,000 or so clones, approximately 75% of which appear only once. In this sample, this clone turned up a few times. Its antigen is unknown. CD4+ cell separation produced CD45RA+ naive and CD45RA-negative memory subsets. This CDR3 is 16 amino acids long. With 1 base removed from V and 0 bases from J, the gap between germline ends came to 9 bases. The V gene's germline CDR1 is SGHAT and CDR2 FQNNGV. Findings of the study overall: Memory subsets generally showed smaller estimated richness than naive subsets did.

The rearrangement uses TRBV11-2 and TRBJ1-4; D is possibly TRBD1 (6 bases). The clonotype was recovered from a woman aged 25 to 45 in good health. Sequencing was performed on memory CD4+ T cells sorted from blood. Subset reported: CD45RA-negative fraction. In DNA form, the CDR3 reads TGTGCCAGCAGCTTAGCCTCAGGGGCAACTAATGAAAAACTGTTTTTT. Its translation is CASSLASGATNEKLFF.